The 18 T cell receptor beta chains below come from one sample, sequenced in a study of PD-L1 blockade in urothelial cancer. Documented time point: pretreatment peripheral blood. Produced via immunoSEQ multiplex PCR; TCRdb's table is partial and in-frame only. The data hold roughly 52,000 clones, with approximately 85% observed a single time. The sequences come from PBMCs, collected around atezolizumab (anti-PD-L1) treatment. The origin of the receptors is an older man with urothelial cancer.

This clone was recorded only once. The same CDR3 arises from other DNA sequences in this sample as well. The V gene is TRBV5-1, the J gene TRBJ1-1; D gene uncertain. V was trimmed by 0 bases and J by 1 base, leaving 4 bases between them. The CDR3 runs to 13 residues. From germline, CDR1 is SGHRS and CDR2 YFSETQ. The DNA of the CDR3 is TGCGCCAGCAGCTTGGGCGGGAACACTGAAGCTTTCTTT. The encoded protein is CASSLGGNTEAFF.

The rearrangement uses TRBV5-3 and TRBJ1-1; D not certain. TRBV5-3 is annotated as an ORF whose role is uncertain. Trimming removed 0 bases from V and 0 bases from J, with 9 bases in between. This CDR3 is built from 15 residues. In nucleotides, the CDR3 is TGTGCCAGAAGCTTGGGAACCCCGGTGAACACTGAAGCTTTCTTT. It specifies CARSLGTPVNTEAFF.

This chain connects TRBV19 to TRBJ2-1, with 10 bases that match TRBD1. Losses at the gene ends were 6 bases for V and 9 bases for J; bases not matched to a gene: 14. Germline CDR1 LNHDA, CDR2 SQIVND (reference sequence). This CDR3 is built from 16 residues. The CDR3: CASRSGTGEKEVEQFF. CDR3 coding DNA: TGTGCCAGTAGATCGGGGACAGGGGAGAAAGAAGTTGAGCAGTTCTTC.

This chain uses TRBV2 with TRBJ2-3, with 8 bases lining up with TRBD2. Losses at the gene ends were 2 bases for V and 4 bases for J; bases not matched to a gene: 14. The germline V gene encodes CDR1 SNHLY and CDR2 FYNNEI. This CDR3 comprises 18 residues. Here the CDR3 reads CASSESLGLARGADTQYF. CDR3 nucleotides: TGTGCCAGCAGTGAAAGTCTCGGACTAGCTCGAGGGGCAGATACGCAGTATTTT.

V gene TRBV27 combines with J gene TRBJ2-3; no clear D gene. The CDR3 spans 12 residues. Germline CDR1 and CDR2: MNHEY and SMNVEV (reference sequence). Trimming removed 6 bases at V and 4 bases at J, with 8 bases between. This CDR3 is CASSRSADTQYF. The DNA of the CDR3 is TGTGCCAGCAGCCGATCGGCAGATACGCAGTATTTT.

This sequence joins TRBV28 and TRBJ2-3, with D possibly TRBD1 on 6 matching bases. The CDR3 consists of 15 residues. V lost 6 bases and J 2 bases, leaving 15 bases between the germline ends. Germline V gene sequence: CDR1 MDHEN, CDR2 SYDVKM. The DNA of the CDR3 is TGTGCCAGCAGGCAACAGGGTGGCGCCACAGATACGCAGTATTTT. Its protein is CASRQQGGATDTQYF.

The CDR3 DNA reads TGTGCCAGCAGTTTGATGGGCCACCGGGAGACCCAGTACTTC. Translated: CASSLMGHRETQYF. The chain uses TRBV28 and TRBJ2-5, with unresolved D. This CDR3 has 14 residues. Trimming stripped 3 bases from V and 5 bases from J, with 13 bases between. The germline V gene has CDR1 MDHEN and CDR2 SYDVKM.

This clone came up a few times. The chain joins TRBV14 to TRBJ2-2; D may be TRBD2 (6 bases). The length of the CDR3 is 13 residues. With 3 bases removed from V and 6 bases from J, the gap between germline ends came to 8 bases. The germline V gene has CDR1 SGHDN and CDR2 FVKESK. Here the CDR3 DNA reads TGTGCCAGCAGCCACTCGGGGGCCGGGGAGCTGTTTTTT. Its protein is CASSHSGAGELFF.

The CDR3 loop reads CASSLGQGYTGELFF. The CDR3 region has the DNA TGTGCCAGCAGTCTGGGACAGGGCTACACCGGGGAGCTGTTTTTT. This sequence joins TRBV28 and TRBJ2-2, with 9 bases fitting TRBD1. The V gene's germline CDR1 is MDHEN and CDR2 SYDVKM. The CDR3 is 15 amino acids. Losses at the gene ends were 5 bases for V and 3 bases for J; bases not matched to a gene: 4.

The chain is built from TRBV5-4 and TRBJ2-7; D might be TRBD1 (5 bases). V lost 0 bases and J lost 1, with 14 bases in between. The CDR3 is 16 residues long. The germline gives CDR1 SGHNT, CDR2 YYREEE (reference sequence). The chain's CDR3 is CASSLAQGYPSYEQYF. The CDR3 nucleotides read TGTGCCAGCAGCTTGGCCCAGGGTTATCCTTCCTACGAGCAGTACTTC.

The chain couples TRBV30 to TRBJ2-7; TRBD1 matches at 10 bases. Losses at the gene ends were 3 bases for V and 6 bases for J; bases not matched to a gene: 8. The CDR3 runs to 14 residues. The V gene's germline CDR1 is GTSNPN and CDR2 SVGIG (reference sequence). The CDR3 sequence: CAWSPGTGASEQYF. The CDR3 DNA follows: TGTGCCTGGAGCCCCGGGACAGGGGCCTCCGAGCAGTACTTC. The full variable domain, completed using reference TRBV30 and TRBJ2-7, is SQTIHQWPATLVQPVGSPLSLECTVEGTSNPNLYWYRQAAGRGLQLLFYSVGIGQISSEVPQNLSASRPQDRQFILSSKKLLLSDSGFYLCAWSPGTGASEQYFGPGTRLTVT.

The chain carries TRBV28 and TRBJ1-2; TRBD1 agrees at 8 bases. Germline V gene lookup returns CDR1 MDHEN and CDR2 SYDVKM. The CDR3 covers 15 residues. Unmatched junction bases numbered 9, after V lost 5 bases and J lost 4 bases. The CDR3 DNA sequence: TGTGCCAGCAGTGAATCAGGGGGCGTGGTCTATGGCTACACCTTC. Translating it yields CASSESGGVVYGYTF.

CDR3 sequence (DNA): TGTGCCAGTAGGGATCCCTCAGCGGGAGGGAGCACAGATACGCAGTATTTT. It translates to CASRDPSAGGSTDTQYF. This chain uses TRBV19 with TRBJ2-3, with TRBD2 matching over 10 bases. V was clipped by 6 bases and J by 0 bases; unmatched bases: 9. CDR1 and CDR2 from the germline V gene are LNHDA and SQIVND (reference sequence). There are 17 residues in the CDR3.

The table lists this clone with many counts. The rearrangement joins TRBV4-2 to TRBJ2-7; 7 nucleotides align to TRBD1. The germline V gene encodes CDR1 LGHNA and CDR2 YNFKEQ. Trimming took 1 base from V and 3 from J; bases not matched to a gene: 9. This CDR3 spans 16 amino acids. The CDR3 region has the DNA TGTGCCAGCAGCCAAGTAGGGACAGAGGGTGACTACGAGCAGTACTTC. It is translated as CASSQVGTEGDYEQYF.

V and J are TRBV5-1 and TRBJ2-7, with a weak D call TRBD2 (5 bases). Trimming removed 1 base at V and 0 bases at J, with 14 bases between. CDR1 and CDR2 (germline): SGHRS, YFSETQ. CDR3 size: 16 residues. The chain's CDR3 is CASSLQPGILSYEQYF. As DNA, the CDR3 is TGCGCCAGCAGCTTGCAACCGGGAATTCTCTCCTACGAGCAGTACTTC.

This clone came up once. The chain joins TRBV5-4 to TRBJ2-3; 7 bases are shared with TRBD2. Germline V gives CDR1 SGHNT, CDR2 YYREEE (reference sequence). The CDR3 consists of 15 residues. V was clipped by 0 bases and J by 5 bases; unmatched bases: 6. CDR3 loop: CASSLEAASGDTQYF. DNA for the CDR3: TGTGCCAGCAGCTTGGAGGCCGCTAGCGGAGATACGCAGTATTTT.

The CDR3 here is CASSWQDRVNEQFF. CDR3 DNA sequence: TGTGCCAGCAGCTGGCAGGACAGGGTCAATGAGCAGTTCTTC. V is TRBV7-8 and J is TRBJ2-1, with 8 bases identical to TRBD1. With 4 bases clipped from V and 6 bases from J, the junction kept 5 bases outside the gene matches. Germline CDR1 is SGHVS and CDR2 is FQNEAQ. The CDR3 is 14 amino acids.

The chain carries TRBV28 and TRBJ2-3; D is possibly TRBD1 (5 bases). From germline, CDR1 is MDHEN and CDR2 SYDVKM. V dropped 4 bases and J dropped 7 bases, with 27 bases sitting between them. The CDR3 consists of 18 residues. Here the CDR3 reads CASSSTRAGFEVVHTQYF. CDR3 nucleotide sequence: TGTGCCAGCAGTTCCACCCGGGCAGGGTTTGAAGTAGTACATACGCAGTATTTT.